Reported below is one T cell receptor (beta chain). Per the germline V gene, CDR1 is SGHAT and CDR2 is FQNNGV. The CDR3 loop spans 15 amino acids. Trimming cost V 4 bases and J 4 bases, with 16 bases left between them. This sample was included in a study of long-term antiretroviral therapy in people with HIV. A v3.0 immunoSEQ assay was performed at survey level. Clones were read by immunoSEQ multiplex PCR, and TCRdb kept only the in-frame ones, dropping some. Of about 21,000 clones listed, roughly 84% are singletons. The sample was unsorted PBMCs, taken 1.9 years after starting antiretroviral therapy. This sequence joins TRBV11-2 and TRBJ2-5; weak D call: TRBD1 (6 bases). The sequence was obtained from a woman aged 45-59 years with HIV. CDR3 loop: CASSSLGLQGETQYF. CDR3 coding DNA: TGTGCCAGCAGCTCGTTGGGGCTACAGGGAGAGACCCAGTACTTC.